Presented here are 9 T cell receptor beta chains from one specimen sequenced in a study of blood T cell repertoires in COVID-19. Assay used: immunoSEQ multiplex PCR; TCRdb lists only in-frame clones, some missing. The sample records 35,000 to 45,000 clones, about 85% being singletons. Sequencing was done on a sample of peripheral blood. These receptors were obtained from a human donor in a cohort sampled during active COVID-19.

This chain joins TRBV18 and TRBJ2-5, with 8 nucleotides matching TRBD1. Germline-derived CDR1 and CDR2 are KGHSH and LQKENI. V lost 4 bases, J lost 5 bases, and 6 bases stayed unmatched. CDR3 size: 14 residues. The CDR3 DNA follows: TGTGCCAGCTCACTCGGACAGGGCGAGGAGACCCAGTACTTC. Protein product: CASSLGQGEETQYF. The full variable domain, completed using reference TRBV18 and TRBJ2-5, is NAGVMQNPRHLVRRRGQEARLRCSPMKGHSHVYWYRQLPEEGLKFMVYLQKENIIDESGMPKERFSAEFPKEGPSILRIQQVVRGDSAAYFCASSLGQGEETQYFGPGTRLLVL.

V usage is TRBV20-1 and J usage is TRBJ1-2; possibly TRBD1 for D (5 bases). This CDR3 is 9 amino acids long. CDR1 is DFQATT, CDR2 SNEGSKA, per germline (reference sequence). The CDR3: CRAGYGYTF. CDR3 nucleotide sequence: TGCAGGGCAGGGTACGGCTACACCTTC.

The V call is TRBV5-1, the J call TRBJ2-5; maybe TRBD2 (7 bases). Trimming took off 3 bases at V and 2 bases at J, with 17 bases between the two ends. CDR1 and CDR2 from the germline V gene are SGHRS and YFSETQ. The CDR3 is made up of 16 amino acids. The CDR3 sequence is CASSSAGAGAQETQYF. The CDR3 DNA follows: TGCGCCAGCAGCTCCGCCGGGGCGGGGGCTCAAGAGACCCAGTACTTC. Full variable domain (missing parts from reference TRBV5-1 and TRBJ2-5): KAGVTQTPRYLIKTRGQQVTLSCSPISGHRSVSWYQQTPGQGLQFLFEYFSETQRNKGNFPGRFSGRQFSNSRSEMNVSTLELGDSALYLCASSSAGAGAQETQYFGPGTRLLVL.

The J gene is TRBJ2-3, the V gene TRBV10-3; TRBD1 matches 7 bases. Germline CDR1 and CDR2: ENHRY and SYGVKD. The CDR3 spans 13 residues. V shed 9 bases, J shed 3 bases, and the junction held 6 bases outside the gene matches. The CDR3 region has the DNA TGTGCCATTCGCAGGGGGATGACAGATACGCAGTATTTT. It codes for CAIRRGMTDTQYF.

The chain carries TRBV30 and TRBJ2-7; 7 bases agree with TRBD2. Per the germline V gene, CDR1 is GTSNPN and CDR2 is SVGIG (reference sequence). Trimming at V came to 0 bases and at J to 3 bases, leaving 11 bases not matched to a gene. The CDR3 is made up of 16 amino acids. The CDR3 DNA is TGTGCCTGGAGTGTTTGGCGGGGGACCAGCCACTACGAGCAGTACTTC. Amino acids: CAWSVWRGTSHYEQYF.

The chain couples TRBV11-3 to TRBJ2-7; D not resolved. V gave up 4 bases and J gave up 4 bases, with 17 bases separating them. Germline V lookup: CDR1 SGHNT, CDR2 YENEEA. The CDR3 length is 15 residues. Here the CDR3 DNA reads TGTGCCAGCAGCTCCATCCGCGGCAACCTATACGAGCAGTACTTC. It specifies CASSSIRGNLYEQYF.

The chain couples TRBV11-2 to TRBJ2-3; TRBD2 might be the D (5 bases). The germline V and J ends were trimmed by 5 bases and 3 bases, with 9 bases remaining between them. Germline CDR1 and CDR2: SGHAT and FQNNGV. The CDR3 is made up of 13 amino acids. The CDR3 coding sequence is TGTGCCAGCAGCACCGGGAATACAGATACGCAGTATTTT. As protein: CASSTGNTDTQYF.

In regard to this clone: A junction boundary mismatches the germline segment, possibly from a read error. The CDR3 DNA reads TGTGCTAGCAGCTTAACGGGTAGCTCCTACAATGAGCAGTTCTTC. Its protein product is CASSLTGSSYNEQFF. The chain joins TRBV7-7 to TRBJ2-1; the D is unclear. This CDR3 is built from 15 residues. Germline V gene lookup returns CDR1 SSHAT and CDR2 FNYEAQ (reference sequence). Variable domain in full (rest from reference TRBV7-7 and TRBJ2-1): GAGVSQSPRYKVTKRGQDVTLRCDPISSHATLYWYQQALGQGPEFLTYFNYEAQPDKSGLPSDRFSAERPEGSISTLTIQRTEQRDSAMYRCASSLTGSSYNEQFFGPGTRLTVL.

The genes are TRBV6-5 and TRBJ2-7, with TRBD2 matching 8 bases. This CDR3 has 14 residues. Trimming took 4 bases from V and 3 from J; bases not matched to a gene: 5. Germline CDR1 and CDR2: MNHEY and SVGAGI. The CDR3 sequence is CASSFGREGYEQYF. CDR3 nucleotide sequence: TGTGCCAGCAGTTTTGGTCGGGAGGGCTACGAGCAGTACTTC.